Each of the 23 T cell receptor beta chains below was sequenced from the same sample in a study of T cell repertoires in aging, cancer and after chemotherapy. TRB rearrangements spanning V, D and J were amplified using mixed TRB-A/B primers. TCRdb recomputed calls from the multiplex PCR reads with MiXCR, one row per CDR3 protein. The table shows some 10,000 distinct CDR3 sequences, with 30% to 35% occurring only once. The template was genomic DNA from peripheral blood, not RNA. The sequencing sample was made of blood. All receptors derive from a human donor in good health. The donor label of this sample is uncertain.

This clonotype was detected only a few times. The chain employs TRBV11-2 and TRBJ2-3, with D uncertain. The V end lost 0 bases, the J end lost 8 bases, and 15 bases lay between the germline ends. Germline values: CDR1 SGHAT, CDR2 FQNNGV. CDR3 length: 15 residues. The CDR3, as DNA: TGTGCCAGCAGCTTAGAATCGAGAGAAGGTACTACGCAGTATTTT. Amino acids: CASSLESREGTTQYF. Full variable domain (remainder filled in from reference TRBV11-2 and TRBJ2-3): EAGVAQSPRYKIIEKRQSVAFWCNPISGHATLYWYQQILGQGPKLLIQFQNNGVVDDSQLPKDRFSAERLKGVDSTLKIQPAKLEDSAVYLCASSLESREGTTQYFGPGTRLTVL.

The table lists this clonotype with a few counts. V usage is TRBV13 and J usage is TRBJ2-7, with TRBD1 matching over 11 bases. V trimming: 6 bases; J trimming: 3 bases; junction bases outside the gene matches: 10. Germline V gene sequence: CDR1 PRHDT, CDR2 FYEKMQ (reference sequence). This CDR3 is built from 16 residues. For the CDR3, the DNA is TGTGCCAGCAGTATACCAGGGACAGGGGGGATCTACGAGCAGTACTTC. Translating gives CASSIPGTGGIYEQYF.

This rearrangement joins TRBV18 to TRBJ1-3, with unresolved D. Germline assignment: CDR1 KGHSH and CDR2 LQKENI. The length of the CDR3 is 17 residues. Trimming took off 6 bases at V and 0 bases at J, with 18 bases between the two ends. The DNA for the CDR3 is TGTGCCAGCTCCCGACGTCAGGCGGCTAGCTCTGGAAACACCATATATTTT. The encoded protein is CASSRRQAASSGNTIYF.

The V and J genes are TRBV19 and TRBJ2-1; D may be TRBD2 (6 bases). The V end lost 1 base, the J end lost 8 bases, and 12 bases lay between the germline ends. This CDR3 has 14 amino acids. CDR1 is LNHDA, CDR2 SQIVND, per germline (reference sequence). The CDR3 sequence: CASSIGTSMDEQFF. DNA of the CDR3: TGTGCCAGTAGTATAGGAACTAGCATGGATGAGCAGTTCTTC. The full variable domain, with the rest looked up from reference TRBV19 and TRBJ2-1, is DGGITQSPKYLFRKEGQNVTLSCEQNLNHDAMYWYRQDPGQGLRLIYYSQIVNDFQKGDIAEGYSVSREKKESFPLTVTSAQKNPTAFYLCASSIGTSMDEQFFGPGTRLTVL.

This sequence joins TRBV18 and TRBJ1-6; D ambiguous. The CDR3 sequence is 13 residues long. Trimming took off 2 bases at V and 11 bases at J, with 10 bases between the two ends. Germline V gene lookup returns CDR1 KGHSH and CDR2 LQKENI. CDR3 nucleotides: TGTGCCAGCTCACCAAGGCTCGAGGCACCCCTCCACTTT. It translates to CASSPRLEAPLHF.

J is TRBJ1-1 and V is TRBV19; D is uncertain. Per the germline V gene, CDR1 is LNHDA and CDR2 is SQIVND (reference sequence). This CDR3 contains 15 residues. V was pared by 3 bases and J by 3 bases, with 14 bases between. CDR3 sequence (DNA): TGTGCCAGTAGTATGGATCGTCTAGAGGACACTGAAGCTTTCTTT. Encoded protein: CASSMDRLEDTEAFF.

The V and J genes are TRBV6-5 and TRBJ2-3; perhaps TRBD2 as D (6 bases). Germline V gene data show CDR1 as MNHEY and CDR2 as SVGAGI. The CDR3 is 18 amino acids. The germline V and J ends were trimmed by 6 bases and 0 bases, with 22 bases remaining between them. The CDR3 DNA sequence: TGTGCCAGCAGAAACCGAGCCAGAGCGGGCACTAGCACAGATACGCAGTATTTT. Translating gives CASRNRARAGTSTDTQYF.

This clonotype is medium-sized within its sample. V and J are TRBV19 and TRBJ2-5; 13 nucleotides line up with TRBD2. Trimming took 8 bases from V and 5 from J; bases not matched to a gene: 5. The CDR3 runs to 14 residues. Germline values: CDR1 LNHDA, CDR2 SQIVND (reference sequence). The CDR3 DNA follows: TGTGCCAGTTCCGGGACTAGCGGGGTGGAGACCCAGTACTTC. Translation gives CASSGTSGVETQYF.

This clonotype has a handful of counts. V usage is TRBV6-2 or TRBV6-3 and J usage is TRBJ2-5; 13 nucleotides match TRBD2. V dropped 2 bases and J dropped 3; count of bases not matched to a gene: 0. CDR3 length: 15 amino acids. Germline V gives CDR1 MNHEY, CDR2 SVGEGT. CDR3 DNA: TGTGCCAGCAGTTACGGACTAGCGGGGGAAGAGACCCAGTACTTC. Protein: CASSYGLAGEETQYF.

Relative to its sample, this clonotype is medium-sized. J is TRBJ2-1 and V is TRBV6-5, with a tentative D call TRBD1 (6 bases). The germline gives CDR1 MNHEY, CDR2 SVGAGI. CDR3 length: 15 residues. Trimming cost V 6 bases and J 0 bases, with 12 bases left between them. In DNA, the CDR3 is TGTGCCAGCAGCCGACAGGACGTCTCCTACAATGAGCAGTTCTTC. Protein sequence: CASSRQDVSYNEQFF.

In its sample, this clonotype is medium-sized. The rearrangement uses TRBV15 and TRBJ2-6; 8 bases fit TRBD1. CDR1 and CDR2 (germline): LNHNV, YYDKDF (reference sequence). J gave up 1 base and V 0 bases, and 5 bases lay outside the gene matches. This CDR3 spans 18 amino acids. The CDR3 loop reads CATSRDGTGSSGANVLTF. CDR3 bases: TGTGCCACCAGCAGAGATGGGACAGGATCTTCTGGGGCCAACGTCCTGACTTTC.

The V and J genes are TRBV19 and TRBJ2-7, with D perhaps TRBD1 or TRBD2 (6 bases each). Trimming took off 2 bases at V and 3 bases at J, with 14 bases between the two ends. This CDR3 region has 15 residues. CDR1 is LNHDA and CDR2 is SQIVND in the germline V gene (reference sequence). CDR3 residues: CASSIPRGPIYEQYF. CDR3 nucleotide sequence: TGTGCCAGTAGTATACCCCGGGGGCCTATCTACGAGCAGTACTTC.

V is TRBV5-6 and J is TRBJ1-2; no clear D gene. V lost 0 bases to trimming and J lost 4 bases, with 10 bases between them. CDR1 is SGHDT and CDR2 is YYEEEE in the germline V gene. This CDR3 has 14 amino acids. The CDR3 spells CASSLGRVAYGYTF. In DNA, the CDR3 is TGTGCCAGCAGCTTGGGTAGGGTCGCCTATGGCTACACCTTC.

The rearrangement uses TRBV6-1 and TRBJ2-4; 11 nucleotides align to TRBD1. The CDR3 runs 14 residues. The trim removed 3 bases at V and 8 bases at J, leaving 3 bases unmatched. The germline CDR1 and CDR2 sequences are MNHNS and SASEGT. The CDR3 is CASSEDRGQDIQYF. The DNA for the CDR3 is TGTGCCAGCAGTGAGGACAGGGGGCAGGACATTCAGTACTTC.

This clonotype has a handful of counts. The gene calls are TRBV19 and TRBJ2-7; D perhaps matches TRBD2 (7 bases). The CDR3 is 13 residues long. V lost 3 bases to trimming and J lost 6 bases, with 12 bases between them. Looked up from germline, CDR1 is LNHDA and CDR2 is SQIVND (reference sequence). The CDR3 loop reads CASSIGGLREQYF. Written as DNA, the CDR3 is TGTGCCAGTAGTATCGGGGGGCTTCGCGAGCAGTACTTC.

The V and J genes are TRBV7-9 and TRBJ2-7, with D hard to call. The V gene's germline CDR1 is SEHNR and CDR2 FQNEAQ (reference sequence). V dropped 4 bases and J dropped 3 bases, with 7 bases sitting between them. This CDR3 is 12 amino acids long. CDR3: CASSSRFYEQYF. The CDR3 DNA follows: TGTGCCAGCAGCTCTAGATTCTACGAGCAGTACTTC.

This chain connects TRBV19 to TRBJ1-2, with D unresolved. The CDR3 sequence is 12 residues long. The germline CDR1 and CDR2 sequences are LNHDA and SQIVND (reference sequence). Trimming left V 4 bases short and J 2 bases short, with 5 bases between. The CDR3 coding sequence is TGTGCCAGTAGTAGGGTCAACTATGGCTACACCTTC. The encoded protein is CASSRVNYGYTF.

This clonotype was detected a few times. The chain links TRBV12-3 or TRBV12-4 to TRBJ2-2, with 9 nucleotides matching TRBD2. This CDR3 has 15 residues. Losses at the gene ends were 4 bases for V and 5 bases for J; bases not matched to a gene: 5. The CDR3 bases are TGTGCCAGCAGTTGGGCGGGAGGGAGGACCGGGGAGCTGTTTTTT. It is translated as CASSWAGGRTGELFF.

The genes are TRBV10-2 and TRBJ2-1; 7 bases agree with TRBD2. CDR1 is WSHSY, CDR2 SAAADI, per germline. V was clipped by 5 bases and J by 3 bases; unmatched bases: 1. The CDR3 is 13 amino acids. The CDR3 bases are TGCGCCAGCAGTCTAGCGGACTACAATGAGCAGTTCTTC. Protein product: CASSLADYNEQFF.

The chain couples TRBV7-6 to TRBJ1-1; D gene unclear. The CDR3 is 12 residues long. Germline values: CDR1 SGHVS, CDR2 FNYEAQ. Trimming left V 5 bases short and J 0 bases short, with 4 bases between. The CDR3 protein is CASSPLNTEAFF. CDR3 DNA: TGTGCCAGCAGCCCCTTGAACACTGAAGCTTTCTTT.

V is TRBV6-6 and J is TRBJ1-1; D is undetermined. Germline assignment: CDR1 MNHNY and CDR2 SVGAGI (reference sequence). Trimming took 2 bases from V and 6 from J, leaving 16 bases between them. CDR3 size: 15 residues. CDR3 sequence (DNA): TGTGCCAGCAGTTACGATGGGGTAGGGATGGCTGAAGCTTTCTTT. Protein: CASSYDGVGMAEAFF.

This clonotype was found a few times. V gene TRBV5-4 combines with J gene TRBJ1-1; the match to TRBD1 covers 7 bases. The CDR3 has 16 residues. J was trimmed by 0 bases and V by 3 bases; bases with no gene match: 8. Germline V gene lookup returns CDR1 SGHNT and CDR2 YYREEE (reference sequence). The chain's CDR3 is CASSSPKGAMNTEAFF. The CDR3 nucleotides read TGTGCCAGCAGCTCCCCTAAGGGGGCCATGAACACTGAAGCTTTCTTT.

The chain links TRBV13 to TRBJ1-1; 7 nucleotides agree with TRBD1. V shed 5 bases and J 2 bases; nucleotides not matched to a gene: 5. Germline V gene sequence: CDR1 PRHDT, CDR2 FYEKMQ (reference sequence). The CDR3 is 14 residues long. This chain's CDR3 is CASSPRQGNTEAFF. The CDR3 DNA reads TGTGCCAGCAGCCCACGACAGGGAAACACTGAAGCTTTCTTT.